The source of this T cell receptor (beta chain) is a study of T cell responses to AZD1222 COVID-19 vaccine. Method: immunoSEQ multiplex PCR; TCRdb's copy keeps in-frame clones and lacks some. The table records over 100,000 clones, 70% to 90% of them present only once. CDR1 is MNHNY and CDR2 is SVGAGI in the germline V gene (reference sequence). CDR3 size: 14 residues. Between the trimmed V and J ends, which lost 7 bases and 7 bases, there was a span of 17 bases. Source: peripheral blood, taken on day 0 of AZD1222 vaccination. This TCR was recovered from an adult in good health. This chain uses TRBV6-6 with TRBJ1-5; the D is unclear. CDR3 coding DNA: TGTGCCAGCACCTCAGACCTCCGTAGGCAGCCCCAGCATTTT. Translation gives CASTSDLRRQPQHF.